This T cell receptor (beta chain) was identified during a study of STAT5B mutations in CD4+ large granular lymphocyte leukemia. Sequencing used immunoSEQ multiplex PCR; TCRdb keeps in-frame clones, though not all of them. Of 23,000 or so clones listed, over 60% are singletons. The V end lost 8 bases, the J end lost 0 bases, and 14 bases lay between the germline ends. The CDR3 loop spans 15 amino acids. Germline CDR1 is MDHEN and CDR2 is SYDVKM. The sequence derives from a human donor in good health. The sample comprised CD4+ T cells from blood buffy coats. The V gene is TRBV28, the J gene TRBJ2-1; maybe TRBD2 (5 bases). The CDR3 loop reads CASWAGSGSYNEQFF. CDR3 nucleotides: TGTGCCAGCTGGGCCGGCAGCGGCTCCTACAATGAGCAGTTCTTC.